These T cell receptor beta chains were read from a single sample in a study of T-cell memory formation after mild COVID-19. TCRdb re-called the 5' RACE reads through MiXCR, storing one row per CDR3 protein. The sample consists of about half a million distinct CDR3 sequences, about 20% of them appearing once. The sample consisted of PBMCs or a T cell subset sorted from them (not recorded which). The receptor set was obtained from an adult woman who had mild COVID-19 (a few samples of this study predate the infection). Cell type and time point are not known. CDR3s include the opening cysteine and the closing phenylalanine or tryptophan. D genes are given only for firm matches. Rows give clone size only sometimes, using once, few, many, or a class for an expanded clone.

d_call j_call clone_size v_call cdr3_aa cdr3_nt
TRBD2 TRBJ2-7 - TRBV6-5 CASRFREGEQYF TGTGCCAGCAGATTCAGGGAGGGCGAGCAGTACTTC
- TRBJ2-7 few TRBV11-1 CASSSTPGNYEQYF TGTGCCAGCAGCTCAACCCCAGGGAACTACGAGCAGTACTTC
TRBD2 TRBJ2-5 - TRBV20-1 CSARALGGGYQETQYF TGCAGTGCTAGGGCCCTGGGCGGGGGGTACCAAGAGACCCAGTACTTC
- TRBJ2-3 few TRBV5-1 CASSLVGAADTQYF TGCGCCAGCAGCTTGGTGGGAGCTGCAGATACGCAGTATTTT
- TRBJ1-3 - TRBV6-4 CASSDSKMGEKEKDTIYF TGTGCCAGCAGTGACTCGAAAATGGGCGAGAAGGAAAAAGACACCATATATTTT
- TRBJ1-1 few TRBV5-1 CASSSASLGTGHVEAFF TGCGCCAGCAGCAGTGCGTCCTTGGGTACGGGGCATGTTGAAGCTTTCTTT
TRBD1 TRBJ1-1 few TRBV5-1 CASSFGQGEPTEAFF TGCGCCAGCAGCTTTGGACAGGGGGAGCCCACTGAAGCTTTCTTT
TRBD1 TRBJ2-7 - TRBV29-1 CSVEGQGIGEQYF TGCAGCGTTGAGGGACAGGGGATTGGGGAGCAGTACTTC
- TRBJ2-3 - TRBV11-2 CASSPGPDYTIPSTDTQYF TGTGCCAGCAGCCCGGGACCGGACTACACCATACCTAGCACAGATACGCAGTATTTT
TRBD2 TRBJ2-2 few TRBV5-1 CASRTSGSNTGELFF TGCGCCAGTCGGACTAGCGGGAGTAACACCGGGGAGCTGTTTTTT
TRBD1 TRBJ2-1 - TRBV7-9 CASSYRTGGYNEQFF TGTGCCAGCAGCTACCGGACAGGGGGCTACAATGAGCAGTTCTTC
TRBD2 TRBJ2-1 - TRBV20-1 CSASRTSGSPHEQFF TGCAGTGCTTCCCGGACTAGCGGGAGTCCCCATGAGCAGTTCTTC
TRBD2 TRBJ2-6 few TRBV5-1 CASSLLSGGAGANVLTF TGCGCCAGCAGCTTGCTTAGCGGGGGGGCTGGGGCCAACGTCCTGACTTTC
TRBD1 TRBJ1-2 - TRBV12-3/TRBV12-4 CASSSPLQGYYGYTF TGTGCCAGCAGTTCTCCCCTACAGGGGTACTATGGCTACACCTTC
- TRBJ2-7 few TRBV4-1 CASSQDTRGFYEQYF TGCGCCAGCAGCCAAGATACTCGGGGATTCTACGAGCAGTACTTC
TRBD2 TRBJ2-3 few TRBV5-4 CASRTSGGGTDTQYF TGTGCCAGCAGAACTAGCGGGGGTGGCACAGATACGCAGTATTTT
- TRBJ2-7 - TRBV15 CATSRDYSPLGGFDEQYF TGTGCCACCAGCAGAGATTACTCCCCTTTGGGGGGCTTCGACGAGCAGTACTTC
TRBD2 TRBJ2-7 - TRBV12-3/TRBV12-4 CASRLANYEQYF TGTGCCAGTAGACTAGCGAACTACGAGCAGTACTTC
- TRBJ2-7 - TRBV3-1 CASSRGSGTYEQYF TGTGCCAGCAGCCGAGGCTCGGGGACGTACGAGCAGTACTTC
TRBD2 TRBJ2-2 - TRBV6-5 CASRTGTSVYTGELFF TGTGCCAGCAGAACCGGGACTAGCGTCTACACCGGGGAGCTGTTTTTT
- TRBJ2-7 - TRBV6-1 CASSERDEQYF TGTGCCAGCAGTGAAAGGGACGAGCAGTACTTC
- TRBJ2-1 - TRBV20-1 CSARGPGYNEQFF TGCAGTGCTAGGGGTCCTGGCTACAATGAGCAGTTCTTC
- TRBJ1-1 many TRBV3-1 CASSPRRENTEAFF TGTGCCAGCAGCCCTCGAAGGGAGAACACTGAAGCTTTCTTT
- TRBJ2-1 once TRBV29-1 CSATGIGNEQFF TGCAGCGCTACAGGGATTGGCAATGAGCAGTTCTTC
- TRBJ2-7 few TRBV7-9 CASSHEQYF TGTGCCAGCAGCCACGAGCAGTACTTC
TRBD2 TRBJ2-1 - TRBV7-9 CASSSKGSGGYNEQFF TGTGCCAGCAGCTCTAAGGGGAGCGGGGGTTACAATGAGCAGTTCTTC
- TRBJ2-7 - TRBV21-1 CASLTGTAEQYF TGTGCCAGTTTAACCGGGACAGCAGAGCAGTACTTC
TRBD2 TRBJ2-1 - TRBV3-1 CASAPRSGGTYNEQFF TGTGCCAGCGCTCCCAGAAGCGGGGGGACTTACAATGAGCAGTTCTTC
TRBD1 TRBJ2-1 - TRBV9 CASSVDPYRGNEQFF TGTGCCAGCAGCGTAGATCCGTACAGGGGCAATGAGCAGTTCTTC
- TRBJ1-1 - TRBV5-6 CASSFGNMNTEAFF TGTGCCAGCAGCTTCGGGAACATGAACACTGAAGCTTTCTTT
- TRBJ2-1 many TRBV11-3 CASSLVGWPYTREPTDEQFF TGTGCCAGCAGCTTAGTCGGGTGGCCTTATACGCGGGAACCGACGGATGAGCAGTTCTTC
TRBD2 TRBJ2-1 few TRBV24-1 CATGGTPTGGDEQFF TGTGCCACGGGAGGGACTCCAACGGGCGGGGATGAGCAGTTCTTC
- TRBJ2-1 few TRBV29-1 CSVASYNEQFF TGCAGCGTTGCCAGTTACAATGAGCAGTTCTTC
TRBD1 TRBJ1-1 - TRBV16 CASSLRDRDTEAFF TGTGCCAGCAGCCTTAGGGACAGGGACACTGAAGCTTTCTTT
- TRBJ1-3 few TRBV7-6 CASSSTVSSGNTIYF TGTGCCAGCAGCTCGACTGTGAGCTCTGGAAACACCATATATTTT
TRBD1 TRBJ2-7 few TRBV27 CASSFAGQGGEQYF TGTGCCAGCAGTTTTGCGGGACAGGGCGGCGAGCAGTACTTC
TRBD1 TRBJ1-4 few TRBV14 CASSLNRGTNEKLFF TGTGCCAGCAGCTTGAACAGGGGGACTAATGAAAAACTGTTTTTT
- TRBJ2-5 - TRBV6-5 CASTPGARQCQETQYF TGTGCCAGCACCCCAGGGGCCCGACAGTGCCAAGAGACCCAGTACTTC
- TRBJ2-7 many TRBV29-1 CSVADGSYEQYF TGCAGCGTTGCTGACGGTTCCTACGAGCAGTACTTC
- TRBJ2-5 - TRBV28 CASSFGGAQETQYF TGTGCCAGCAGTTTCGGAGGGGCCCAAGAGACCCAGTACTTC
- TRBJ2-7 - TRBV6-5 CASRYQHTQVNEQYF TGTGCCAGCAGATATCAGCACACTCAGGTCAACGAGCAGTACTTC
TRBD2 TRBJ2-3 few TRBV10-3 CAISSAGATDTQYF TGTGCCATCAGTTCAGCGGGAGCCACAGATACGCAGTATTTT
- TRBJ1-6 - TRBV4-1 CASSQEGSHSPLHF TGCGCCAGCAGCCAAGAGGGCAGCCATTCACCCCTCCACTTT
TRBD2 TRBJ2-1 - TRBV4-2 CASSHDYGLAADNEQFF TGTGCCAGCAGCCATGATTACGGACTAGCGGCTGACAATGAGCAGTTCTTC
TRBD2 TRBJ2-1 few TRBV20-1 CSASGLGRAPANEQFF TGCAGTGCTAGCGGATTGGGGAGGGCACCTGCGAATGAGCAGTTCTTC
- TRBJ1-5 - TRBV5-3 CARSLQHIGNQPQHF TGTGCCAGAAGCTTACAGCATATAGGCAATCAGCCCCAGCATTTT
- TRBJ2-1 few TRBV6-2/TRBV6-3 CASSSFKGGSSFF TGTGCCAGCAGTTCTTTTAAGGGGGGCTCTAGCTTCTTC
- TRBJ2-1 few TRBV7-8 CASSPWSGVKGEQFF TGTGCCAGCAGCCCGTGGTCAGGGGTGAAGGGGGAGCAGTTCTTC
- TRBJ1-1 few TRBV3-1 CASRHQKNTEAFF TGTGCCAGCAGGCACCAGAAGAACACTGAAGCTTTCTTT
- TRBJ2-7 few TRBV7-2 CASSSQGAAGHSYEQYF TGTGCCAGCAGCTCACAGGGAGCCGCGGGACACTCTTACGAGCAGTACTTC
- TRBJ1-1 - TRBV25-1 CASSEGVQSPAGNTEAFF TGTGCCAGCAGTGAAGGAGTACAGTCCCCGGCTGGGAACACTGAAGCTTTCTTT
- TRBJ2-1 few TRBV27 CASTLGHNEQFF TGTGCCAGCACTCTCGGACACAATGAGCAGTTCTTC
- TRBJ1-5 - TRBV18 CASSPVQQQYSNQPQHF TGTGCCAGCTCACCAGTTCAACAGCAATATAGCAATCAGCCCCAGCATTTT
- TRBJ1-2 many TRBV27 CASSFRGRNYGYTF TGTGCCAGCAGTTTCCGGGGCCGGAACTATGGCTACACCTTC